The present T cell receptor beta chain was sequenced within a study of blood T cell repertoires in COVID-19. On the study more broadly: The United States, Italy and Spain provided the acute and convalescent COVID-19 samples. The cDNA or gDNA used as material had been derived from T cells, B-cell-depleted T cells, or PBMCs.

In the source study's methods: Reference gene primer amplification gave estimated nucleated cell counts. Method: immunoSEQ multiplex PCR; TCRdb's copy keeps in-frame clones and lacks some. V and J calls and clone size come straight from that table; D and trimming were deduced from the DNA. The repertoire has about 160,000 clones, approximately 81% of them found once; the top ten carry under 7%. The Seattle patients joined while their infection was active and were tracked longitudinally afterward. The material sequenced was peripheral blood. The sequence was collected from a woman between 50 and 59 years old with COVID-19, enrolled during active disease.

CDR3 sequence reads: CASSYSGQGQFF. The CDR3 bases are TGTGCCAGCAGTTACTCTGGACAAGGGCAGTTCTTC. The J gene is TRBJ2-1, the V gene TRBV6-6; maybe TRBD1 (5 bases). The germline V and J ends were trimmed by 0 bases and 12 bases, with 9 bases remaining between them. Germline CDR1 reads MNHNY; CDR2 reads SVGAGI (reference sequence). The CDR3 length is 12 residues.